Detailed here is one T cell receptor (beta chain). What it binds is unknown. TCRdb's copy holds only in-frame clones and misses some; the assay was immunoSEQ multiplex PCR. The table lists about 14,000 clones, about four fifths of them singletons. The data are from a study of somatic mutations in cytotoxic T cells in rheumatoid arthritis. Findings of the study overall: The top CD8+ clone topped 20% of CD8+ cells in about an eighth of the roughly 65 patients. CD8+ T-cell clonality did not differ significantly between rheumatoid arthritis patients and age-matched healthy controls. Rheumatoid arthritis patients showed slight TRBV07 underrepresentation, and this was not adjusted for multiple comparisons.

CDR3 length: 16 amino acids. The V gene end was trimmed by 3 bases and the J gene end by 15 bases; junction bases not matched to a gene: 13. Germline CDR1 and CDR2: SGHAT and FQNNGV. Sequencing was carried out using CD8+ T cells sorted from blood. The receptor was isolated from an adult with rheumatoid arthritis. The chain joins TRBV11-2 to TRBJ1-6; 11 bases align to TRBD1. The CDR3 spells CASSFPGQGDVQNLHF. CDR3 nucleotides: TGTGCCAGCAGCTTCCCGGGACAGGGGGACGTTCAGAACCTCCACTTT.